Below are 31 T cell receptor beta chains sequenced from a single sample in a study of control samples from healthy donors and cancer patients. TCRdb keeps only in-frame clones here, not all; method: immunoSEQ multiplex PCR. The sample contains about 120,000 clones, 75% to 95% of which appear only once. Sequencing was done on a sample of blood. These receptors were collected from a man aged 35 to 55 in good health.

This clone appeared once. The chain uses TRBV30 and TRBJ1-2; D possibly corresponds to TRBD1 (6 bases). CDR1 is GTSNPN, CDR2 SVGIG, per germline (reference sequence). Trimming removed 1 base at V and 2 bases at J, with 11 bases between. The CDR3 spans 14 residues. CDR3 amino acids: CAWSAGQRNYGYTF. The CDR3 DNA sequence: TGTGCCTGGAGTGCCGGACAGAGAAACTATGGCTACACCTTC.

The chain employs TRBV4-1 and TRBJ2-4, with D perhaps TRBD1 (6 bases). The CDR3 has 13 amino acids. Per germline, CDR1 MGHRA and CDR2 YSYEKL. Trimming took off 3 bases at V and 10 bases at J, with 13 bases between the two ends. CDR3 amino acids: CASSQTQGSIQYF. For the CDR3, the DNA is TGCGCCAGCAGCCAGACACAGGGATCTATTCAGTACTTC.

Comments on this clone: Other DNA sequences from this sample encode an identical CDR3 as well. V gene TRBV6-6 combines with J gene TRBJ2-1; a weak D match, TRBD2 (5 bases). Germline CDR1 MNHNY, CDR2 SVGAGI (reference sequence). V was cut by 2 bases and J by 6 bases, with 8 bases left in between. This CDR3 region has 13 residues. The CDR3 loop reads CASSYGSPNEQFF. CDR3 in DNA: TGTGCCAGCAGTTACGGGAGTCCCAATGAGCAGTTCTTC.

On this clone: Other DNA sequences from this sample encode an identical CDR3 as well. CDR3 protein: CAWSVGRGYEQYF. In nucleotides, the CDR3 is TGTGCCTGGAGTGTAGGGCGGGGCTACGAGCAGTACTTC. This chain links TRBV30 with TRBJ2-7, with D maybe TRBD2 (6 bases). With 0 bases removed from V and 3 bases from J, the gap between germline ends came to 9 bases. CDR3 length: 13 amino acids. The V gene's germline CDR1 is GTSNPN and CDR2 SVGIG (reference sequence).

The gene calls are TRBV5-1 and TRBJ2-1; D unresolved. The CDR3 extends over 16 amino acids. The V end lost 1 base, the J end lost 0 bases, and 11 bases lay between the germline ends. Germline loops: CDR1 SGHRS, CDR2 YFSETQ. Here the CDR3 reads CASSLIPESSYNEQFF. The CDR3 DNA follows: TGCGCCAGCAGCTTGATCCCCGAGAGCTCCTACAATGAGCAGTTCTTC.

The rearrangement links TRBV4-1 to TRBJ2-7, with a possible D match to TRBD2 (7 bases). This CDR3 contains 19 residues. V lost 0 bases and J lost 1, with 22 bases in between. Looked up from germline, CDR1 is MGHRA and CDR2 is YSYEKL. CDR3 in DNA: TGCGCCAGCAGCCAAGATCACGGGGGGCGGCACATCCGTTCCTACGAGCAGTACTTC. Translating it yields CASSQDHGGRHIRSYEQYF.

The chain uses TRBV5-1 and TRBJ2-5, with 7 bases aligning to TRBD2. Germline loops: CDR1 SGHRS, CDR2 YFSETQ. This CDR3 comprises 14 residues. After removal of 1 base from V and 4 bases from J, the junction contained 4 bases not matched to a gene. The CDR3 protein is CASSLMTGGETQYF. CDR3 sequence (DNA): TGCGCCAGCAGCTTGATGACGGGAGGAGAGACCCAGTACTTC.

This clone was detected a few times. The V gene is TRBV6-6, the J gene TRBJ1-6; maybe TRBD1 (5 bases). Germline V gives CDR1 MNHNY, CDR2 SVGAGI (reference sequence). The CDR3 extends over 13 amino acids. Trimming removed 5 bases from V and 5 bases from J, with 7 bases in between. In DNA form, the CDR3 reads TGTGCCAGCAGTCCCAGGGATAATTCACCCCTCCACTTT. This sequence encodes CASSPRDNSPLHF.

The CDR3 DNA reads as TGTGCCAGCAGTGTTTCCGGTCTGGGACATAATGAAAAACTGTTTTTT. Its protein is CASSVSGLGHNEKLFF. The chain employs TRBV2 and TRBJ1-4; D possibly corresponds to TRBD1 (6 bases). Germline lookup yields CDR1 SNHLY and CDR2 FYNNEI. CDR3 length: 16 residues. V lost 4 bases, J lost 4 bases, and 16 bases lay in between.

Here the CDR3 reads CASSAAQGWEQYF. The CDR3 nucleotides read TGTGCCAGCAGCGCCGCACAGGGGTGGGAGCAGTACTTC. The rearrangement links TRBV28 to TRBJ2-7; 7 nucleotides match TRBD1. V dropped 6 bases and J dropped 7; count of bases not matched to a gene: 9. Germline V gene sequence: CDR1 MDHEN, CDR2 SYDVKM. The CDR3 extends over 13 amino acids. The full variable domain, completed using reference TRBV28 and TRBJ2-7, is DVKVTQSSRYLVKRTGEKVFLECVQDMDHENMFWYRQDPGLGLRLIYFSYDVKMKEKGDIPEGYSVSREKKERFSLILESASTNQTSMYLCASSAAQGWEQYFGPGTRLTVT.

This chain joins TRBV7-3 and TRBJ2-7, with D unclear. Deletions cut 0 bases from V and 3 bases from J, with 6 bases between. Per the germline V gene, CDR1 is SGHTA and CDR2 is FQGTGA. This CDR3 has 13 residues. CDR3 sequence: CASSLTMGYEQYF. CDR3 coding DNA: TGTGCCAGCAGCTTAACGATGGGCTACGAGCAGTACTTC.

A few counts support this clone. The chain is built from TRBV6-6 and TRBJ2-7; D is undetermined. Germline assignment: CDR1 MNHNY and CDR2 SVGAGI (reference sequence). Trimming removed 6 bases from V and 2 bases from J, with 11 bases in between. This CDR3 has 13 amino acids. This CDR3 is CASSSMRAYEQYF. DNA of the CDR3: TGTGCCAGCAGCTCAATGAGAGCCTACGAGCAGTACTTC.

This clone was seen more than once but under ten times. J is TRBJ1-3 and V is TRBV6-6; no definite D call. V was shortened by 8 bases and J by 2 bases, with 7 bases between the two germline ends. The CDR3 covers 12 residues. Germline values: CDR1 MNHNY, CDR2 SVGAGI (reference sequence). CDR3 DNA: TGTGCCAGCGCCCACGCTGGAAACACCATATATTTT. It yields the protein CASAHAGNTIYF.

The chain couples TRBV29-1 to TRBJ1-6; D might be TRBD1 (6 bases). CDR1 and CDR2 from the germline V gene are SQVTM and ANQGSEA. V was cut by 0 bases and J by 8 bases, with 17 bases left in between. This CDR3 has 16 residues. The CDR3 bases are TGCAGCGTTGAAGATCCAGGGACAAAACGGGATTCACCCCTCCACTTT. This gives the protein CSVEDPGTKRDSPLHF.

The chain joins TRBV6-5 to TRBJ2-3; tentative D call: TRBD1 (5 bases). Trimming removed 7 bases from V and 1 base from J, with 15 bases in between. Germline loops: CDR1 MNHEY, CDR2 SVGAGI. The CDR3 loop spans 15 amino acids. The CDR3 loop reads CASTVRGLGTDTQYF. CDR3 DNA sequence: TGTGCCAGCACCGTAAGGGGTCTGGGCACAGATACGCAGTATTTT.

The chain recombines TRBV9 with TRBJ2-1; 13 nucleotides align to TRBD2. The trim removed 2 bases at V and 9 bases at J, leaving 8 bases unmatched. CDR1 is SGDLS, CDR2 YYNGEE, per germline. The CDR3 length is 16 residues. CDR3 residues: CASSVTSGGAFGEQFF. The CDR3 DNA follows: TGTGCCAGCAGCGTCACTAGCGGGGGGGCTTTTGGTGAGCAGTTCTTC.

This rearrangement joins TRBV4-1 to TRBJ1-5; tentative D call: TRBD1 (5 bases). V was trimmed by 1 base and J by 1 base, leaving 8 bases between them. The germline V gene encodes CDR1 MGHRA and CDR2 YSYEKL. There are 15 residues in the CDR3. In DNA form, the CDR3 reads TGCGCCAGCAGCCAAGGGGACGGAAGCAATCAGCCCCAGCATTTT. Its translation: CASSQGDGSNQPQHF.

The chain employs TRBV30 and TRBJ1-1; 7 bases are shared with TRBD1. Germline CDR1 reads GTSNPN; CDR2 reads SVGIG (reference sequence). V trimming: 6 bases; J trimming: 1 base; junction bases outside the gene matches: 5. The CDR3 extends over 13 amino acids. CDR3 sequence (DNA): TGTGCCTGCCCTCGGACAGGGAACACTGAAGCTTTCTTT. Amino acid sequence: CACPRTGNTEAFF.

The V gene is TRBV28, the J gene TRBJ1-5; D possibly corresponds to TRBD1 (5 bases). The germline V gene encodes CDR1 MDHEN and CDR2 SYDVKM. Trimming pared 6 bases from V and 0 bases from J, leaving 18 bases between. The CDR3 length is 17 residues. CDR3 loop: CASSQGYAGYSNQPQHF. For the CDR3, the DNA is TGTGCCAGCAGCCAGGGCTACGCGGGGTATAGCAATCAGCCCCAGCATTTT.

The chain links TRBV5-6 to TRBJ1-2, with a tentative D call TRBD1 (6 bases). Germline CDR1 SGHDT, CDR2 YYEEEE. V shed 2 bases and J shed 8 bases, with 16 bases lying between them. CDR3 length: 14 amino acids. The CDR3 nucleotides are TGTGCCAGCAGCTTACAGGGATCTGCCGGGGGCTACACCTTC. Protein product: CASSLQGSAGGYTF.

The chain joins TRBV12-3 or TRBV12-4 to TRBJ1-2; D is ambiguous. V lost 3 bases, J lost 4 bases, and 6 bases lay in between. The CDR3 has 12 amino acids. The CDR3 here is CASSFVSYGYTF. CDR3 sequence (DNA): TGTGCCAGCAGTTTCGTTTCCTATGGCTACACCTTC.

This clone was observed a single time. The chain employs TRBV5-5 and TRBJ1-1; 11 bases agree with TRBD1. The CDR3 is 14 amino acids. The ends lost 6 bases at V and 2 bases at J; junction bases unmatched: 3. CDR1 and CDR2 (germline): SGHKS, YYEKEE (reference sequence). For the CDR3, the DNA is TGTGCCAGCACCAGGACAGGGGGCAACACTGAAGCTTTCTTT. Translating it yields CASTRTGGNTEAFF.

This chain joins TRBV10-2 and TRBJ2-4, with D perhaps TRBD2 (6 bases). This CDR3 contains 17 residues. With 4 bases removed from V and 0 bases from J, the gap between germline ends came to 16 bases. From germline, CDR1 is WSHSY and CDR2 SAAADI. The CDR3 nucleotides read TGCGCCAGCAGTGGACTAGTCGGGCCAAGAGCCAAAAACATTCAGTACTTC. It is translated as CASSGLVGPRAKNIQYF.

The V and J genes are TRBV7-9 and TRBJ1-3; 8 bases align to TRBD1. The CDR3 runs 14 residues. Germline loops: CDR1 SEHNR, CDR2 FQNEAQ (reference sequence). After removal of 5 bases from V and 3 bases from J, the junction contained 3 bases not matched to a gene. This chain's CDR3 is CASSRTGIGNTIYF. CDR3 nucleotide sequence: TGTGCCAGCAGCCGGACAGGGATTGGAAACACCATATATTTT.

This chain's CDR3 is CASKIPQRLAGSYNEQFF. The CDR3 DNA reads TGTGCCAGCAAAATTCCTCAGAGGCTAGCGGGTTCCTACAATGAGCAGTTCTTC. J is TRBJ2-1 and V is TRBV6-4, with TRBD2 identical over 8 bases. Germline V gene sequence: CDR1 MRHNA, CDR2 SNTAGT. V dropped 7 bases and J dropped 1; count of bases not matched to a gene: 15. The CDR3 has 18 residues.

A single count supports this clone. The chain carries TRBV27 and TRBJ2-1; 9 nucleotides line up with TRBD2. Germline-derived CDR1 and CDR2 are MNHEY and SMNVEV (reference sequence). V lost 1 base and J lost 0; bases outside the gene matches: 4. This CDR3 spans 17 amino acids. The CDR3 here is CASSLFGGGASYNEQFF. The CDR3, as DNA: TGTGCCAGCAGTTTATTCGGCGGGGGGGCCTCCTACAATGAGCAGTTCTTC.

The V and J genes are TRBV5-1 and TRBJ2-3; weak D call: TRBD2 (6 bases). The germline V gene has CDR1 SGHRS and CDR2 YFSETQ. The CDR3 length is 14 residues. V was pared by 7 bases and J by 2 bases, with 14 bases between. The CDR3 DNA reads as TGCGCCAGCCTGGCGGGACGGCTCACAGATACGCAGTATTTT. Translation: CASLAGRLTDTQYF.

V gene TRBV28 combines with J gene TRBJ2-5; D is perhaps TRBD2 (7 bases). The length of the CDR3 is 14 residues. The V end lost 5 bases, the J end lost 7 bases, and 17 bases lay between the germline ends. From germline, CDR1 is MDHEN and CDR2 SYDVKM. The CDR3 spells CASSGGHSGGTQYF. The CDR3 bases are TGTGCCAGCAGTGGGGGACACTCGGGGGGGACCCAGTACTTC.

J is TRBJ2-1 and V is TRBV18; D remains ambiguous. The CDR3 is 15 amino acids. Germline V gene data show CDR1 as KGHSH and CDR2 as LQKENI. V lost 2 bases and J 1 base, leaving 9 bases between the germline ends. DNA of the CDR3: TGTGCCAGCTCACCATTAGAAGGGTCCTACAATGAGCAGTTCTTC. Translation: CASSPLEGSYNEQFF. Complete variable domain (other parts from reference TRBV18 and TRBJ2-1): NAGVMQNPRHLVRRRGQEARLRCSPMKGHSHVYWYRQLPEEGLKFMVYLQKENIIDESGMPKERFSAEFPKEGPSILRIQQVVRGDSAAYFCASSPLEGSYNEQFFGPGTRLTVL.

This chain uses TRBV11-2 with TRBJ2-7; the D is unclear. The germline V gene encodes CDR1 SGHAT and CDR2 FQNNGV. This CDR3 has 13 residues. Trimming took 2 bases from V and 2 from J, leaving 7 bases between them. In DNA, the CDR3 is TGTGCCAGCAGCTTAATAGGGACCTACGAGCAGTACTTC. Amino acids: CASSLIGTYEQYF.

The chain couples TRBV19 to TRBJ1-2, with D unresolved. Trimming left V 4 bases short and J 1 base short, with 16 bases between. CDR1 is LNHDA and CDR2 is SQIVND in the germline V gene (reference sequence). The CDR3 has 16 residues. CDR3 in DNA: TGTGCCAGTAGTACCTCCTCAACCGTCTTTAACTATGGCTACACCTTC. Its protein is CASSTSSTVFNYGYTF.